Presented here are 17 T cell receptor beta chains from one specimen sequenced in a study of T cells in localized non-small cell lung cancer. Libraries were prepared by immunoSEQ multiplex PCR; TCRdb keeps only in-frame clonotypes and omits some of them. The sample comprises roughly 3,200 clones, around 22% of which are singletons, and roughly a fifth rests with the top ten. Sequencing used lung tumor tissue, obtained before any cancer treatment. The receptors originated from a man aged 35 to 69 with stage I lung adenocarcinoma.

This clone was seen more than once but under ten times. The chain is built from TRBV12-2 and TRBJ2-5; TRBD1 is the table's D call and was not checked against the DNA. TRBV12-2 is designated a pseudogene. This CDR3 region has 19 residues. The CDR3 nucleotides are TGTGCAAGTCGCTTAGCCCGTGGGCAGAATCAGATCAATAAGGAGACCCAGTACTTC. Amino acids: CASRLARGQNQINKETQYF.

V and J are TRBV6-4 and TRBJ1-2; D not resolved. V lost 6 bases and J lost 8, with 10 bases in between. The CDR3 is 11 residues long. The V gene's germline CDR1 is MRHNA and CDR2 SNTAGT. The DNA for the CDR3 is TGTGCCAGCAGATCGGCATACGGCTACACCTTC. Protein: CASRSAYGYTF.

The V gene is TRBV6-8, the J gene TRBJ2-1, with 12 bases that match TRBD1. Germline V CDR1 and CDR2: MNHGY, SAAAGT. This CDR3 has 15 amino acids. V lost 6 bases and J lost 7; bases outside the gene matches: 7. The CDR3 coding sequence is TGTGCCAGCAGGCCGGGACAGGGGGCAGAAAATGAGCAGTTCTTC. Its protein is CASRPGQGAENEQFF.

The gene calls are TRBV19 and TRBJ2-2; D gene uncertain. The germline CDR1 and CDR2 sequences are LNHDA and SQIVND (reference sequence). The CDR3 consists of 12 residues. Trimming took off 3 bases at V and 1 base at J, with 0 bases between the two ends. CDR3 sequence reads: CASSMNTGELFF. The DNA of the CDR3 is TGTGCCAGTAGTATGAACACCGGGGAGCTGTTTTTT.

The V call is TRBV29-1, the J call TRBJ1-2, with a weak D call TRBD1 (5 bases). Trimming left V 0 bases short and J 3 bases short, with 14 bases between. The CDR3 spans 15 residues. The germline V gene encodes CDR1 SQVTM and CDR2 ANQGSEA. CDR3 amino acids: CSVEDPGTADYGYTF. Written as DNA, the CDR3 is TGCAGCGTTGAAGATCCCGGGACTGCTGACTATGGCTACACCTTC.

In its sample, this clone was seen a few times. The chain carries TRBV11-3 and TRBJ2-7; D is unclear. Deletions cut 0 bases from V and 0 bases from J, with 6 bases between. Looked up from germline, CDR1 is SGHNT and CDR2 is YENEEA. The length of the CDR3 is 14 residues. The CDR3 coding sequence is TGTGCCAGCAGCTTAGAAATAGTCTCCTACGAGCAGTACTTC. This sequence encodes CASSLEIVSYEQYF.

Relative to its sample, this clone is medium-sized. The chain employs TRBV11-3 and TRBJ1-2, with TRBD1 as a possible D gene (5 bases). The CDR3 runs 14 residues. Germline V gene data show CDR1 as SGHNT and CDR2 as YENEEA. Trimming shortened V by 3 bases and J by 8 bases, and 16 bases separated the two germline ends. CDR3 DNA: TGTGCCAGCAGCTTTAAAGGGACGGGAGAAGGCTACACCTTC. Its translation: CASSFKGTGEGYTF.

This clone was picked up a small number of times. The chain employs TRBV30 and TRBJ1-1; tentatively, D is TRBD1 (6 bases). CDR3 length equals 15 residues. CDR1 and CDR2 (germline): GTSNPN, SVGIG (reference sequence). Trimming stripped 4 bases from V and 0 bases from J, with 15 bases between. DNA for the CDR3: TGTGCCTGGAAGGGGACACAAGGGGTGAACACTGAAGCTTTCTTT. Amino acid sequence: CAWKGTQGVNTEAFF. Full variable domain (missing parts from reference TRBV30 and TRBJ1-1): SQTIHQWPATLVQPVGSPLSLECTVEGTSNPNLYWYRQAAGRGLQLLFYSVGIGQISSEVPQNLSASRPQDRQFILSSKKLLLSDSGFYLCAWKGTQGVNTEAFFGQGTRLTVV.

There are a few counts of this clone. The chain has TRBV30 and TRBJ2-5; possible D gene TRBD1, 6 bases. V lost 1 base and J lost 4, with 13 bases in between. The CDR3 length is 14 residues. The germline CDR1 and CDR2 sequences are GTSNPN and SVGIG (reference sequence). In nucleotides, the CDR3 is TGTGCCTGGAGTGATACAGGGTTTAGAGAGACCCAGTACTTC. Amino acid sequence: CAWSDTGFRETQYF.

The V call is TRBV4-3, the J call TRBJ2-1; tentatively, D is TRBD2 (5 bases). The CDR3 is 14 residues long. Trimming took 4 bases from V and 2 from J, leaving 9 bases between them. Germline assignment: CDR1 LGHNA and CDR2 YSLEER. Here the CDR3 DNA reads TGCGCCAGCAGCCCTCTAGCTGCCTACAATGAGCAGTTCTTC. Translation: CASSPLAAYNEQFF.

This chain connects TRBV9 to TRBJ1-1; no clear D gene. This CDR3 contains 12 residues. V was clipped by 0 bases and J by 4 bases, with 4 bases between them. CDR1 and CDR2 from the germline V gene are SGDLS and YYNGEE. CDR3 nucleotide sequence: TGTGCCAGCAGCGTAGTTGCCACTGAAGCTTTCTTT. This gives the protein CASSVVATEAFF.

This rearrangement joins TRBV6-8 to TRBJ2-4, with D possibly matching TRBD1 (6 bases). The CDR3 extends over 13 amino acids. V was shortened by 5 bases and J by 9 bases, with 14 bases between the two germline ends. CDR1 is MNHGY, CDR2 SAAAGT, per germline. CDR3 DNA: TGTGCCAGCAGTGCCGGGTCCAGGGGCATTCAGTACTTC. Residues: CASSAGSRGIQYF.

This sequence joins TRBV10-2 and TRBJ2-2; unclear D gene. Germline V gene sequence: CDR1 WSHSY, CDR2 SAAADI. With 8 bases removed from V and 2 bases from J, the gap between germline ends came to 12 bases. There are 14 residues in the CDR3. The CDR3 spells CASARLANTGELFF. CDR3 in DNA: TGCGCCAGCGCCCGACTGGCTAACACCGGGGAGCTGTTTTTT.

Concerning this clone: No DNA is shown, since the ends of the CDR3 on it are uncertain; the CDR3 is the one TCRdb lists. The V call is TRBV7-5, the J call TRBJ2-3; TRBD2, the D gene given by the table, was not confirmed from the DNA. TRBV7-5 is a documented pseudogene. The CDR3 length equals 17 residues, ends included. Here the CDR3 reads CASSLAFGGGSPYGQYF.

The chain uses TRBV30 and TRBJ1-1; D possibly corresponds to TRBD1 (5 bases). The V and J ends lost 2 bases and 0 bases respectively, with 10 bases between them. The CDR3 sequence is 14 residues long. Germline V lookup: CDR1 GTSNPN, CDR2 SVGIG (reference sequence). CDR3 sequence reads: CAWSPGVMNTEAFF. In nucleotides, the CDR3 is TGTGCCTGGAGTCCGGGGGTGATGAACACTGAAGCTTTCTTT.

In this sample, this clone turned up a few times. The chain carries TRBV6-8 and TRBJ2-6; D remains ambiguous. The CDR3 has 12 residues. Germline V gene lookup returns CDR1 MNHGY and CDR2 SAAAGT. V gave up 5 bases and J gave up 4 bases, with 3 bases separating them. The CDR3 nucleotides read TGTGCCAGCAGTGCCGGGGCCAACGTCCTGACTTTC. This translates into CASSAGANVLTF.

The DNA of the CDR3 is TGTGCCAGCAGCTTGGCCACGGTATCCTACGAGCAGTACTTC. Translated: CASSLATVSYEQYF. This chain connects TRBV11-3 to TRBJ2-7; no clear D gene. The CDR3 has 14 amino acids. CDR1 SGHNT and CDR2 YENEEA come from the germline V gene. Trimming stripped 3 bases from V and 1 base from J, with 10 bases between.